A single sample gave rise to the 9 T cell receptor beta chains below, sequenced in a study of beta chain features in type 1 diabetes. Since all of the isolated RNA was reverse transcribed, expressed TCRB transcripts were what got sequenced. TCRdb's copy holds only in-frame clones and misses some; the assay was immunoSEQ multiplex PCR. The table lists about 340,000 clones, around 7.6% of them singletons, with 0.44% in the top ten. Sequenced input: central memory CD4+ T cells from blood. The source is a woman aged 18-35 years in good health.

This clone has just a few counts. The chain uses TRBV4-2 and TRBJ2-3; D gene ambiguous. CDR3 length: 14 residues. CDR1 and CDR2 (germline): LGHNA, YNFKEQ. V was clipped by 1 base and J by 3 bases, with 8 bases between them. CDR3 amino acids: CASSQGFRTDTQYF. In DNA form, the CDR3 reads TGTGCCAGCAGCCAAGGCTTCAGGACAGATACGCAGTATTTT.

This clone was detected a few times. A far more abundant clone sits one base away, making this likely a read error. This sample includes further DNA sequences coding for the same CDR3. The chain joins TRBV7-9 to TRBJ2-2; possibly TRBD2 for D (6 bases). The germline gives CDR1 SEHNR, CDR2 FQNEAQ (reference sequence). The CDR3 runs 15 residues. With 3 bases removed from V and 7 bases from J, the gap between germline ends came to 15 bases. The CDR3 bases are TGTGCCAGCAGCTTTTCGTTCATGGGGGGCGGGGAGCTGTTTTTT. This sequence encodes CASSFSFMGGGELFF.

This clone was seen a few times. The V call is TRBV7-2, the J call TRBJ2-4; 12 nucleotides align to TRBD2. This CDR3 has 15 amino acids. CDR1 SGHTA and CDR2 FQGNSA come from the germline V gene. J gave up 8 bases and V 2 bases, and 4 bases lay outside the gene matches. The DNA of the CDR3 is TGTGCCAGCAGCTTAACGACTAGCGGGAGTTACATTCAGTACTTC. This gives the protein CASSLTTSGSYIQYF.

Comments on this clone: This sequence may be a read error, since a much larger clone differs from it by one base. This chain links TRBV6-5 with TRBJ2-1, with no clear D. The CDR3 loop spans 11 amino acids. Trimming removed 6 bases at V and 4 bases at J, with 4 bases between. CDR1 MNHEY and CDR2 SVGAGI come from the germline V gene. CDR3 residues: CASREYNEQFF. The CDR3 bases are TGTGCCAGCAGAGAATACAATGAGCAGTTCTTC.

Here the CDR3 reads CASSQTKVKNGYTF. The CDR3 DNA sequence: TGTGCCAGCAGCCAAACAAAGGTAAAGAATGGCTACACCTTC. The rearrangement joins TRBV11-1 to TRBJ1-2; D remains unclear. The CDR3 is 14 residues long. The germline CDR1 and CDR2 sequences are SGHAT and FQDESV (reference sequence). V shed 5 bases and J shed 6 bases, with 16 bases lying between them.

This clone was counted between two and nine times. The V gene is TRBV7-8, the J gene TRBJ2-7; 10 positions match TRBD1. This CDR3 has 14 residues. V lost 5 bases, J lost 3 bases, and 4 bases stayed unmatched. CDR1 and CDR2 (germline): SGHVS, FQNEAQ. The CDR3 reads CASSRDRGNYEQYF. The CDR3 nucleotides read TGTGCCAGCAGCAGGGACAGGGGAAACTACGAGCAGTACTTC.

The gene calls are TRBV6-6 and TRBJ2-1, with 8 bases matching TRBD2. After removal of 0 bases from V and 5 bases from J, the junction contained 0 bases not matched to a gene. This CDR3 contains 14 residues. Germline V gives CDR1 MNHNY, CDR2 SVGAGI (reference sequence). The CDR3, as DNA: TGTGCCAGCAGTTACTCGACTAGCGACAATGAGCAGTTCTTC. It specifies CASSYSTSDNEQFF.

This chain links TRBV6-1 with TRBJ2-1; D possibly corresponds to TRBD2 (6 bases). This CDR3 region has 14 residues. In germline, CDR1 is MNHNS, CDR2 SASEGT. The germline V and J ends were trimmed by 1 base and 8 bases, with 12 bases remaining between them. The CDR3 coding sequence is TGTGCCAGCAGTGAAGTGCGGGGTTTCTATGAGCAGTTCTTC. This gives the protein CASSEVRGFYEQFF.

V is TRBV7-8 and J is TRBJ2-5; 8 bases fit TRBD1. Germline trimming cut 1 base from V and 5 bases from J; bases unmatched to any gene: 6. This CDR3 spans 15 amino acids. Germline V lookup: CDR1 SGHVS, CDR2 FQNEAQ. The CDR3 DNA reads TGTGCCAGCAGCTTAGGCAGGGGGCAGAAGGAGACCCAGTACTTC. Its translation: CASSLGRGQKETQYF.